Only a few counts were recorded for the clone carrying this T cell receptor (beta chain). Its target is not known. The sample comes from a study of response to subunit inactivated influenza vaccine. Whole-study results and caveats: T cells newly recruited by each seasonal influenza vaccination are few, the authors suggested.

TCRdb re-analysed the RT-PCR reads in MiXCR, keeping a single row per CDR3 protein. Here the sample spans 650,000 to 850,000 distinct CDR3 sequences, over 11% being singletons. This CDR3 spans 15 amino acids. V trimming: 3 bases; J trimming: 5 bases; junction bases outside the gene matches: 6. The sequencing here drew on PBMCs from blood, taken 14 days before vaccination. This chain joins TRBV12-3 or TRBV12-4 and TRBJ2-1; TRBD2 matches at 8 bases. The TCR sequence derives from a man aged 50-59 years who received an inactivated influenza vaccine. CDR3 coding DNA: TGTGCCAGCAGTTTGGGCGCGGGGGGACACAATGAGCAGTTCTTC. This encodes CASSLGAGGHNEQFF.